This paragraph reports one TCR beta chain. Antigen unknown. V trimming: 6 bases; J trimming: 4 bases; junction bases outside the gene matches: 5. This CDR3 region has 13 residues. Germline CDR1 SGHTA, CDR2 FQGNSA. The data were taken from a study of cytomegalovirus exposure and HLA in healthy donors. On the study more broadly: Prior work identified more than 90 million unique TCR beta sequences in 150 million to 200 million T cells. Study findings and constraints: A list of about 160 TCR beta chains associated with cytomegalovirus was given.

Both 60 Vbeta primers and 13 Jbeta primers went into the PCR. Original processing notes: Later work found tens of millions of unique TCR beta chains, with approximately 12 million shared. Clones were read by immunoSEQ multiplex PCR, and TCRdb kept only the in-frame ones, dropping some. The DNA gave D and trimming, while V, J and clone size come from that table. This table holds about 100,000 clones, 60% to 75% found once. The chain couples TRBV7-2 to TRBJ1-2; 7 nucleotides match TRBD1. The source of this sequence is a man between 45 and 60 years old in good health and CMV-seronegative. Sequences were obtained from PBMCs. CDR3 coding DNA: TGTGCCAGCAGACGGACAGGCTCCTATGGCTACACCTTC. Its protein product is CASRRTGSYGYTF.